One and the same sample provided the 15 T cell receptor beta chains below, sequenced in a study of control samples from healthy donors and cancer patients. Here immunoSEQ multiplex PCR was the method, and the copy in TCRdb shows in-frame clones only, minus some. There are 45,000 to 70,000 clones in the sample; 80% to 95% occur only once, and about 0.93% lies in the top ten. Material: PBMCs. The receptors were gathered from a man aged 25-45 years with colorectal cancer.

V is TRBV19 and J is TRBJ1-6; the D is unclear. V dropped 1 base and J dropped 2 bases, with 9 bases sitting between them. The CDR3 has 16 residues. Germline V lookup: CDR1 LNHDA, CDR2 SQIVND (reference sequence). The DNA for the CDR3 is TGTGCCAGTAGTATAGGACGGTTCACCTATAATTCACCCCTCCACTTT. It codes for CASSIGRFTYNSPLHF.

This chain links TRBV12-3 or TRBV12-4 with TRBJ2-1, with D perhaps matching TRBD1 (7 bases). This CDR3 contains 11 residues. Between the trimmed V and J ends, which lost 6 bases and 12 bases, there was a span of 12 bases. In nucleotides, the CDR3 is TGTGCCAGCAGCTACAGGGGAGGGCAGTTCTTC. Its protein product is CASSYRGGQFF.

The V and J genes are TRBV7-2 and TRBJ1-2; D is possibly TRBD1 (5 bases). The CDR3 is made up of 17 amino acids. Trimming cost V 7 bases and J 3 bases, with 24 bases left between them. The germline V gene encodes CDR1 SGHTA and CDR2 FQGNSA. This chain's CDR3 is CASTTSGGSPLYYGYTF. The CDR3 region has the DNA TGTGCCAGCACAACTTCGGGGGGATCTCCTCTTTACTATGGCTACACCTTC.

V gene TRBV11-2 combines with J gene TRBJ2-1, with D tentatively TRBD1 or TRBD2 (6 bases each). The germline V and J ends were trimmed by 6 bases and 5 bases, with 8 bases remaining between them. The CDR3 sequence is 12 residues long. Germline CDR1 is SGHAT and CDR2 is FQNNGV. CDR3: CASRRGDNEQFF. DNA of the CDR3: TGTGCCAGCAGAAGGGGGGACAATGAGCAGTTCTTC.

The chain is built from TRBV5-6 and TRBJ2-5, with D perhaps matching TRBD1 or TRBD2 (5 bases each). V lost 4 bases and J 10 bases, leaving 20 bases between the germline ends. Germline V gene lookup returns CDR1 SGHDT and CDR2 YYEEEE. This CDR3 is 14 amino acids long. CDR3: CASSEGLRGGDQYF. Here the CDR3 DNA reads TGTGCCAGCAGCGAGGGGCTACGGGGCGGAGACCAGTACTTC.

This clone was seen only a few times. The rearrangement links TRBV30 to TRBJ1-2, with D possibly being TRBD1 (6 bases). The CDR3 contains 12 residues. Germline V gene lookup returns CDR1 GTSNPN and CDR2 SVGIG (reference sequence). Trimming removed 6 bases at V and 5 bases at J, with 13 bases between. CDR3 protein: CACGQSIYGYTF. CDR3 nucleotides: TGTGCCTGCGGACAGTCGATTTATGGCTACACCTTC. Variable domain in full (rest from reference TRBV30 and TRBJ1-2): SQTIHQWPATLVQPVGSPLSLECTVEGTSNPNLYWYRQAAGRGLQLLFYSVGIGQISSEVPQNLSASRPQDRQFILSSKKLLLSDSGFYLCACGQSIYGYTFGSGTRLTVV.

This sequence joins TRBV11-2 and TRBJ1-6; D is unresolved. Trimming shortened V by 3 bases and J by 0 bases, and 6 bases separated the two germline ends. The length of the CDR3 is 15 residues. Germline V gene lookup returns CDR1 SGHAT and CDR2 FQNNGV. The CDR3 reads CASSFRSSYNSPLHF. DNA of the CDR3: TGTGCCAGCAGCTTCAGGAGCTCCTATAATTCACCCCTCCACTTT.

The CDR3 here is CASSLALAGGETQYF. CDR3 nucleotides: TGTGCCAGCAGCTTGGCACTAGCGGGGGGGGAGACCCAGTACTTC. The chain recombines TRBV5-6 with TRBJ2-5, with TRBD2 identical over 13 bases. The V segment lost 0 bases and the J segment 5 bases; nucleotides outside the gene matches: 1. The CDR3 runs 15 residues. The germline V gene has CDR1 SGHDT and CDR2 YYEEEE.

The CDR3 is CAWSYKAGTSRTEAFF. In DNA form, the CDR3 reads TGTGCCTGGAGTTACAAGGCCGGGACCTCAAGGACTGAAGCTTTCTTT. The V and J genes are TRBV30 and TRBJ1-1, with a possible D match to TRBD1 (5 bases). Germline V CDR1 and CDR2: GTSNPN, SVGIG (reference sequence). The CDR3 runs to 16 residues. V lost 2 bases and J lost 5, with 21 bases in between.

The rearrangement joins TRBV9 to TRBJ2-1; TRBD2 matches 8 bases. In germline, CDR1 is SGDLS, CDR2 YYNGEE. V lost 0 bases to trimming and J lost 9 bases; unmatched junction nucleotides: 11. This CDR3 contains 16 residues. CDR3 sequence: CASSVVFGGGRSEQFF. The CDR3 DNA reads as TGTGCCAGCAGCGTAGTGTTCGGGGGGGGCCGGAGTGAGCAGTTCTTC.

The CDR3 DNA sequence: TGTGCCAGCAGTGAAGACAGGATGAACACTGAAGCTTTCTTT. Translating it yields CASSEDRMNTEAFF. V usage is TRBV6-1 and J usage is TRBJ1-1; possible D gene TRBD1, 5 bases. Germline V CDR1 and CDR2: MNHNS, SASEGT. The V gene lost 1 base and the J gene lost 0 bases, with 6 bases spanning the gap. The CDR3 spans 14 residues.

As to this clone: This sample also contains other DNA sequences that code for the same CDR3. The chain is built from TRBV4-1 and TRBJ1-1; D may be TRBD1 (6 bases). Germline-derived CDR1 and CDR2 are MGHRA and YSYEKL. Trimming stripped 0 bases from V and 0 bases from J, with 11 bases between. There are 16 residues in the CDR3. The CDR3: CASSQDGGLLNTEAFF. CDR3 coding DNA: TGCGCCAGCAGCCAAGATGGGGGCCTTCTGAACACTGAAGCTTTCTTT.

This rearrangement joins TRBV19 to TRBJ1-1, with D tentatively TRBD1 (5 bases). The germline CDR1 and CDR2 sequences are LNHDA and SQIVND (reference sequence). The CDR3 spans 14 residues. Trimming pared 4 bases from V and 2 bases from J, leaving 11 bases between. The CDR3 loop is CASSTGRTNTEAFF. The CDR3 DNA is TGTGCCAGTAGTACGGGGAGGACAAACACTGAAGCTTTCTTT.

This sequence joins TRBV3-1 (or the pseudogene TRBV3-2) and TRBJ1-2; maybe TRBD1 (5 bases). The CDR3 extends over 16 amino acids. Germline V gives CDR1 LGHDT, CDR2 YNNKEL (reference sequence). Trimming took 0 bases from V and 1 from J, leaving 12 bases between them. CDR3 loop: CASSQDGEGFNYGYTF. The CDR3 DNA follows: TGTGCCAGCAGCCAAGATGGGGAGGGGTTTAACTATGGCTACACCTTC.

The chain employs TRBV6-6 and TRBJ1-4, with D possibly being TRBD1 (5 bases). The CDR3 extends over 13 amino acids. CDR1 and CDR2 (germline): MNHNY, SVGAGI (reference sequence). The V end was cut by 2 bases, the J end by 8 bases, with 9 bases between. The CDR3 nucleotides are TGTGCCAGCAGTTACAGGGGAATCGAAAAACTGTTTTTT. This encodes CASSYRGIEKLFF.